This T cell receptor beta chain is drawn from a study of blood T cells in healthy people across ages (dated by TCRdb to about 2015). For the study in its entirety: In model experiments, template switching captured about one uniquely barcoded TCR beta cDNA molecule for every two T cells. Age-related changes in TCR beta repertoire diversity were measured in the study by deep sequencing normalized with unique cDNA molecular identifiers. Donors were grouped into four age groups: young (average 16 years), middle-aged (under 40), aged (roughly 67) and long-lived (about 90). To avoid experimental bias, donors of different ages were spread randomly across the sequencing lanes. For two donors (one aged 18 to 29 and one aged 80 or older), the study analyzed two additional independent replicas of 1 million unique cDNA reads from the same blood draw.

The sample holds a few counts of this clonotype. Its antigen remains unidentified. No qualities accompany the bases; no much larger clone lies one base away. The CDR3 measures 16 amino acids from cysteine to phenylalanine. The kept DNA is CDR3 alone, 48 bases in frame from the first base. Taken from the germline V gene, the CDR1 and CDR2 loops are KGHSH and LQKENI. V is reduced by 1 base and J by 3 bases, leaving a spacing of 15 bases between them. The method was 5' RACE. Sequencing was performed on an Illumina HiSeq 2500. A second PCR of about 6 to 11 cycles was performed with a sample-barcoded 5' primer and a J-beta primer mix. A unique molecular identifier was introduced onto each TCR beta cDNA molecule by a template-switch 5' adaptor carrying 12 random nucleotides. Each sample yielded at least 3 million CDR3-containing paired-end reads. First-strand cDNA was synthesized from all RNA with the Mint cDNA synthesis kit, primed by a TRBC-specific oligonucleotide. Following uracil-DNA glycosylase treatment, a first 18-cycle PCR with universal primers M1SS and BC2_uni_R was performed on all cDNA. Turning to the authors' computational methods: For normalization, 1 million high-quality reads were randomly selected from each sample, with every read carrying a distinct molecular identifier. Instead of being binned into consensus sequences, reads that shared molecular identifiers were thrown out. CDR3 identification, clonotype clustering and error correction used MiTCR with a Q25 quality threshold and the strictest error-elimination algorithm. A nonparametric unseen species model with Euler transformation was used to estimate lower-bound total TCR beta diversity. The raw public data were reprocessed by TCRdb itself: fastp quality trimming at Q25, MiXCR clonotype calling, in-frame beta chains only. When rows share a CDR3 protein, they turn into one entry using the most common DNA and genes. These V and J calls are TCRdb output, not the study's own analysis. The sample data list some 700,000 distinct CDR3 sequences, and about 24% of these were observed just once. Roughly a fifth of the sample goes to the ten largest clones.

The donors were some 36 Caucasian individuals from Russia, aged 6 to 90 years, who were systemically healthy. About 9.8 milliliters of peripheral blood were drawn from each donor into EDTA-treated Vacutainer tubes. Ficoll-Paque density-gradient centrifugation was used to isolate PBMCs, with at least 6 million per sample. Total RNA, at least 6 micrograms per sample, was extracted from PBMCs with Trizol reagent. For every donor, flow cytometry on a PBMC aliquot measured the percentage of naive CD45RAhigh/CD27high T cells. General conclusions and limits of the study: As age increased, observed TCR beta diversity per million T cells dropped in a roughly linear way, and a significant reduction was already evident by age about 40. Estimates of total diversity based on one million sequenced T cells were considered lower bounds and underestimates. There was a strong correlation between observed TCR beta diversity and the percentage of naive T cells measured by flow cytometry. Compared with the aged group, the long-lived group had more naive CD4+ T cells, fewer expanded clones and increased TCR diversity, suggesting age selection. Bulk unsorted PBMC profiling prevented conclusive comparison of naive and antigen-experienced compartments. The CMV infection status of donors was not known, potentially confounding age-related changes in expanded clonotypes.

Sequenced material: blood. The clonotype comes from a man aged 70 or older in good health. Rearrangement joined TRBV18 to TRBJ2-5; the D call is tentative, TRBD1 or TRBD2, as each matches 6 bases. The encoded CDR3 is CASSPRVPRGEETQYF. The DNA sequence is given as TGTGCCAGCTCACCACGGGTCCCTAGGGGGGAAGAGACCCAGTACTTC.